The next 16 T cell receptor beta chains were all read from a single sample in a study of graft-versus-host responses after intestinal transplantation. No antigens are known for them. Profiling relied on immunoSEQ multiplex PCR, and the TCRdb table lists in-frame clones only, not all of them. This table holds some 100,000 clones, approximately 90% found once. The specimen comprised unstimulated CD8+ T cells sorted from spleen or lymph node cells, sampled before transplant. The receptors originated from a human donor who was the organ donor for an intestinal transplant.

The chain recombines TRBV27 with TRBJ1-2; no definite D call. This CDR3 is 13 amino acids long. V lost 6 bases to trimming and J lost 0 bases, with 8 bases between them. Germline CDR1 reads MNHEY; CDR2 reads SMNVEV (reference sequence). CDR3 DNA: TGTGCCAGCAGCTATAGCCCTAACTATGGCTACACCTTC. Amino acids: CASSYSPNYGYTF.

The J gene is TRBJ2-5, the V gene TRBV27, with 9 bases matching TRBD1. The end of the DNA aligns better with TRBJ2-7, so the J call may be wrong. The CDR3 has 15 residues. Germline CDR1 reads MNHEY; CDR2 reads SMNVEV (reference sequence). CDR3 coding DNA: TGTGCCAGCAGTTTACGGGGACAGGGTAATTACGAGCAGTACTTC. Encoded protein: CASSLRGQGNYEQYF.

The chain is built from TRBV28 and TRBJ1-5, with D possibly matching TRBD1 (6 bases). Trimming shortened V by 3 bases and J by 0 bases, and 33 bases separated the two germline ends. Germline CDR1 is MDHEN and CDR2 is SYDVKM. The CDR3 loop spans 23 amino acids. The CDR3 loop is CASSFKHGQGFEWGYNSNQPQHF. CDR3 nucleotide sequence: TGTGCCAGCAGTTTTAAACATGGGCAGGGGTTCGAATGGGGTTATAATAGCAATCAGCCCCAGCATTTT.

A few counts support this clone. The chain couples TRBV4-1 to TRBJ2-7; D may be TRBD2 (5 bases). Germline V lookup: CDR1 MGHRA, CDR2 YSYEKL. The CDR3 spans 15 residues. The V end lost 3 bases, the J end lost 6 bases, and 18 bases lay between the germline ends. The CDR3: CASSQTTDFLGEQYF. The CDR3 DNA reads TGCGCCAGCAGCCAGACGACGGACTTCCTCGGCGAGCAGTACTTC.

This sequence joins TRBV9 and TRBJ2-5; D may be TRBD2 (6 bases). CDR3 size: 14 residues. V dropped 4 bases and J dropped 2 bases, with 12 bases sitting between them. Germline V gives CDR1 SGDLS, CDR2 YYNGEE. The CDR3 DNA reads as TGTGCCAGCAGCCGGAGCGGGCCTCAAGAGACCCAGTACTTC. Its translation is CASSRSGPQETQYF.

A single count supports this clone. The chain uses TRBV19 and TRBJ2-7; TRBD2 aligns across 14 bases. V was pared by 5 bases and J by 5 bases, with 11 bases of the junction left unmatched. Germline-derived CDR1 and CDR2 are LNHDA and SQIVND (reference sequence). This CDR3 has 17 amino acids. DNA for the CDR3: TGTGCCAGTAGTTTAGGGACTAGCGGGAGCTTGTACGACGAGCAGTACTTC. As protein: CASSLGTSGSLYDEQYF. The whole variable domain, filled in from reference TRBV19 and TRBJ2-7, reads DGGITQSPKYLFRKEGQNVTLSCEQNLNHDAMYWYRQDPGQGLRLIYYSQIVNDFQKGDIAEGYSVSREKKESFPLTVTSAQKNPTAFYLCASSLGTSGSLYDEQYFGPGTRLTVT.

J is TRBJ2-5 and V is TRBV9; D unclear. This CDR3 is 13 amino acids long. Germline loops: CDR1 SGDLS, CDR2 YYNGEE. V was clipped by 4 bases and J by 0 bases, with 7 bases between them. The CDR3 coding sequence is TGTGCCAGCAGCTTCAGGAACCAAGAGACCCAGTACTTC. Its translation: CASSFRNQETQYF.

This sequence joins TRBV20-1 and TRBJ2-7; a possible D gene is TRBD2 (6 bases). The CDR3 runs 11 residues. Germline-derived CDR1 and CDR2 are DFQATT and SNEGSKA (reference sequence). The V gene lost 7 bases and the J gene lost 4 bases, with 11 bases spanning the gap. The CDR3 bases are TGCAGTGGACTAGTTCTATACGAGCAGTACTTC. Protein sequence: CSGLVLYEQYF.

The rearrangement joins TRBV6-5 to TRBJ2-7; the D gene is possibly TRBD2 (6 bases). CDR3 size: 14 residues. Between the trimmed V and J ends, which lost 6 bases and 2 bases, there was a span of 14 bases. CDR1 MNHEY and CDR2 SVGAGI come from the germline V gene. CDR3 in amino acids: CASSVGGNPYEQYF. In nucleotides, the CDR3 is TGTGCCAGCAGCGTGGGGGGAAACCCCTACGAGCAGTACTTC.

The V and J genes are TRBV2 and TRBJ2-7; D might be TRBD2 (6 bases). This CDR3 is built from 15 residues. Germline CDR1 and CDR2: SNHLY and FYNNEI. V lost 3 bases to trimming and J lost 2 bases, with 14 bases between them. CDR3 nucleotide sequence: TGTGCCAGCAGTGAGGTCGTCGGGGGAACCTACGAGCAGTACTTC. It is translated as CASSEVVGGTYEQYF.

V gene TRBV2 combines with J gene TRBJ1-6; the match to TRBD1 covers 9 bases. Germline-derived CDR1 and CDR2 are SNHLY and FYNNEI. V was clipped by 7 bases and J by 9 bases; unmatched bases: 7. The CDR3 is made up of 14 amino acids. For the CDR3, the DNA is TGTGCCAGCATTCTGGGACAGGGTTTTTCACCCCTCCACTTT. It is translated as CASILGQGFSPLHF. The variable domain in full, with the rest retrieved from reference TRBV2 and TRBJ1-6, is EPEVTQTPSHQVTQMGQEVILRCVPISNHLYFYWYRQILGQKVEFLVSFYNNEISEKSEIFDDQFSVERPDGSNFTLKIRSTKLEDSAMYFCASILGQGFSPLHFGNGTRLTVT.

The chain couples TRBV19 to TRBJ1-5; perhaps TRBD1 as D (5 bases). The CDR3 extends over 16 amino acids. V shed 2 bases and J shed 4 bases, with 15 bases lying between them. The germline V gene encodes CDR1 LNHDA and CDR2 SQIVND (reference sequence). The CDR3 DNA reads as TGTGCCAGTAGTATAAATCCGACAGCTAATAATCAGCCCCAGCATTTT. This codes for CASSINPTANNQPQHF.

This chain joins TRBV28 and TRBJ1-1; 9 nucleotides line up with TRBD1. There are 17 residues in the CDR3. Germline CDR1 and CDR2: MDHEN and SYDVKM. Trimming took 6 bases from V and 4 from J; bases not matched to a gene: 15. The CDR3 protein is CASSRDRESLKGTEAFF. For the CDR3, the DNA is TGTGCCAGCAGCCGGGACAGGGAATCCCTTAAGGGCACTGAAGCTTTCTTT. Based on the CDR3 plus reference TRBV28 and TRBJ1-1, the full variable domain is DVKVTQSSRYLVKRTGEKVFLECVQDMDHENMFWYRQDPGLGLRLIYFSYDVKMKEKGDIPEGYSVSREKKERFSLILESASTNQTSMYLCASSRDRESLKGTEAFFGQGTRLTVV.

Only one count was recorded for this clone. The V gene is TRBV28, the J gene TRBJ1-2; TRBD1 is a possible D gene (5 bases). The germline CDR1 and CDR2 sequences are MDHEN and SYDVKM. The CDR3 is 15 residues long. Trimming removed 1 base at V and 4 bases at J, with 13 bases between. The CDR3 protein is CASSLLSAGVYGYTF. The CDR3 nucleotides read TGTGCCAGCAGTTTATTATCAGCGGGGGTCTATGGCTACACCTTC.

V is TRBV30 and J is TRBJ2-7; D unresolved. The CDR3 sequence is 13 residues long. Germline lookup yields CDR1 GTSNPN and CDR2 SVGIG (reference sequence). V was pared by 0 bases and J by 6 bases, with 12 bases between. Written as DNA, the CDR3 is TGTGCCTGGAGTGTCGGGTTTAGTCGCGAGCAGTACTTC. Amino acids: CAWSVGFSREQYF.

This clone has just one count. The chain combines TRBV7-3 with TRBJ2-3; 13 bases are shared with TRBD2. V shed 5 bases and J 2 bases; nucleotides not matched to a gene: 4. Per the germline V gene, CDR1 is SGHTA and CDR2 is FQGTGA. The CDR3 contains 16 residues. The CDR3: CASSLGTSGATDTQYF. CDR3 nucleotide sequence: TGTGCCAGCAGCCTCGGGACTAGCGGGGCCACAGATACGCAGTATTTT.